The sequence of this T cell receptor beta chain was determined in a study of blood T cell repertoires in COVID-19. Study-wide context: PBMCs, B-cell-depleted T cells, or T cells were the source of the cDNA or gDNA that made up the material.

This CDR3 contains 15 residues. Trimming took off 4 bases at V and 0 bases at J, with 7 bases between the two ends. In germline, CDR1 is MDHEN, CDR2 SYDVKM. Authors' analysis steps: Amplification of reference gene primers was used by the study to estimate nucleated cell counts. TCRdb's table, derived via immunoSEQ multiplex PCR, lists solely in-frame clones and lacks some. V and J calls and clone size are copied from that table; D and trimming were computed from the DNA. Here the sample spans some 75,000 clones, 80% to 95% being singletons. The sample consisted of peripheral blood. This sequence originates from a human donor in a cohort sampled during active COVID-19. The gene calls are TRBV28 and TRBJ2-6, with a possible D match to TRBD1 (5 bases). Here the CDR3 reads CASSSGASGANVLTF. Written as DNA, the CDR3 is TGTGCCAGCAGTTCTGGGGCCTCTGGGGCCAACGTCCTGACTTTC.